This T cell receptor (beta chain) was sequenced during a study of identifying expanded T cells in peripheral blood. Study-wide results and caveats: Variance in clone template counts between approximately 2-week samples significantly increased with total template count across all healthy donors. Technical replicates showed roughly 1.2 changed clones; approximately two weeks around 15; four weeks 19.

This CDR3 spans 15 amino acids. The germline CDR1 and CDR2 sequences are SQVTM and ANQGSEA. V was shortened by 0 bases and J by 0 bases, with 12 bases between the two germline ends. As to this clone: Its antigen is still unknown.

This table comes from immunoSEQ multiplex PCR, and its TCRdb copy is limited to in-frame clones, with some not included. The table records around 100,000 clones, over 70% of them present only once. No infections or other immune events were documented during collection. The genes are TRBV29-1 and TRBJ2-7; D unresolved. This TCR was sampled from a person aged 18 to 70 in good health. The sample taken for sequencing was blood. CDR3 protein: CSVEDWAGSSYEQYF. CDR3 bases: TGCAGCGTTGAAGATTGGGCAGGTAGCTCCTACGAGCAGTACTTC.